A selection of T cell receptor beta chains follows, all from one sample in a study of blood T cell repertoires in COVID-19. The assay was immunoSEQ multiplex PCR, and TCRdb's table has in-frame clones only and misses some. The table lists 60,000 to 85,000 clones, around four fifths of them singletons. Specimen: peripheral blood. The receptors were gathered from a man aged 70 or older with acute or convalescent COVID-19. Each CDR3 is given with its conserved first and last residue. D genes are given only for firm matches. Part of the rows lack a size; the others show once, few, many or a class for expanded clones.

v_call,j_call,clone_size,d_call,cdr3_aa,cdr3_nt
TRBV14,TRBJ2-7,once,NA,CASSPNQGWYEQYF,TGTGCCAGCAGCCCCAACCAGGGGTGGTACGAGCAGTACTTC
TRBV9,TRBJ2-1,NA,TRBD2,CASSHRGSGSSYNEQFF,TGTGCCAGCAGTCATAGGGGTAGCGGGAGTTCCTACAATGAGCAGTTCTTC
TRBV6-5,TRBJ1-1,NA,NA,CASSQRQGLNTEAFF,TGTGCCAGCAGTCAAAGGCAGGGGCTGAACACTGAAGCTTTCTTT
TRBV18,TRBJ1-1,NA,NA,CASSPSGRTEAFF,TGTGCCAGCTCACCCTCAGGTAGGACTGAAGCTTTCTTT
TRBV4-1,TRBJ2-5,NA,NA,CASSRDPNLETQYF,TGCGCCAGCAGCCGAGACCCGAACTTGGAGACCCAGTACTTC
TRBV12-3/TRBV12-4,TRBJ1-2,NA,NA,CASSFGREAGYTF,TGTGCCAGCAGTTTTGGGAGGGAGGCCGGCTACACCTTC
TRBV7-9,TRBJ1-1,many,TRBD1,CASSIHTQGARTEAFF,TGTGCCAGCAGCATACATACTCAGGGGGCGCGGACTGAAGCTTTCTTT
TRBV28,TRBJ2-2,NA,NA,CASSSSPGLYTGELFF,TGTGCCAGCAGTTCGTCGCCGGGACTCTACACCGGGGAGCTGTTTTTT
TRBV3-1/TRBV3-2,TRBJ1-6,few,TRBD1,CASSHRQGTSPLHF,TGTGCCAGCAGCCACCGACAGGGGACCTCACCCCTCCACTTT
TRBV20-1,TRBJ2-5,NA,TRBD2,CSASPPGLAGGKGTQYF,TGCAGTGCTAGTCCGCCGGGACTAGCGGGGGGGAAGGGGACCCAGTACTTC
TRBV25-1,TRBJ2-3,NA,NA,CASSRGGLSTDTQYF,TGTGCCAGCAGTAGAGGGGGTTTAAGCACAGATACGCAGTATTTT
TRBV7-3,TRBJ2-3,NA,TRBD2,CASSLMAGVADTQYF,TGTGCCAGCAGCTTAATGGCGGGAGTGGCAGATACGCAGTATTTT
TRBV3-1/TRBV3-2,TRBJ1-4,NA,TRBD1,CASSARQGGVEKLFF,TGTGCCAGCAGCGCTCGACAGGGAGGCGTTGAAAAACTGTTTTTT
TRBV9,TRBJ2-2,NA,TRBD2,CASSVRLAIPGGELFF,TGTGCCAGCAGCGTAAGACTAGCGATCCCCGGCGGGGAGCTGTTTTTT
TRBV14,TRBJ2-2,NA,TRBD1,CASSQGDRHTGELFF,TGTGCCAGCAGCCAAGGGGACAGACACACCGGGGAGCTGTTTTTT
TRBV11-2,TRBJ2-3,NA,TRBD1,CASSPGQGADTQYF,TGTGCCAGCAGCCCAGGACAGGGGGCAGATACGCAGTATTTT
TRBV3-1/TRBV3-2,TRBJ2-6,NA,TRBD2,CASSPTERGSGANVLTF,TGTGCCAGCAGCCCTACAGAGCGGGGCTCTGGGGCCAACGTCCTGACTTTC
TRBV3-1/TRBV3-2,TRBJ1-1,NA,NA,CASSQDGRFGTEAFF,TGTGCCAGCAGCCAAGATGGGAGGTTTGGCACTGAAGCTTTCTTT
TRBV5-4,TRBJ2-1,NA,NA,CASSLEGPRGGNEQFF,TGTGCCAGCAGCTTGGAGGGACCGAGGGGAGGCAATGAGCAGTTCTTC
TRBV7-2,TRBJ2-7,NA,TRBD2,CASSLAGLAGRHEQYF,TGTGCCAGCAGCTTAGCGGGCCTAGCGGGACGCCACGAGCAGTACTTC
TRBV30,TRBJ1-5,once,TRBD1,CAWSLTGLGRRPQHF,TGTGCCTGGAGCTTGACAGGGTTGGGTCGAAGGCCCCAGCATTTT
TRBV7-2,TRBJ2-7,NA,NA,CASSRGTLSADEQYF,TGTGCCAGCAGCCGCGGGACTCTCAGCGCTGACGAGCAGTACTTC
TRBV6-5,TRBJ1-2,NA,NA,CASSQLTGDAYGYTF,TGTGCCAGCAGCCAATTGACAGGCGATGCCTATGGCTACACCTTC
TRBV7-8,TRBJ1-3,NA,TRBD1,CASSLQQQGNTIYF,TGTGCCAGCAGCCTCCAACAACAGGGGAACACCATATATTTT
TRBV28,TRBJ1-5,once,TRBD1,CASTGGIGQPQHF,TGTGCCAGCACAGGGGGAATCGGTCAGCCCCAGCATTTT
TRBV7-6,TRBJ2-2,NA,NA,CASSLVSEDTGELFF,TGTGCCAGCAGCTTGGTTAGCGAAGACACCGGGGAGCTGTTTTTT
TRBV9,TRBJ2-1,NA,TRBD2,CASSVVSTSGSYNEQFF,TGTGCCAGCAGCGTAGTCAGTACTAGCGGTTCCTACAATGAGCAGTTCTTC
TRBV28,TRBJ1-4,NA,TRBD1,CASSERTGPNEKLFF,TGTGCCAGCAGCGAAAGGACAGGGCCAAATGAAAAACTGTTTTTT
TRBV7-7,TRBJ2-1,NA,NA,CASSLVGRNEQFF,TGTGCTAGCAGCTTAGTGGGCCGTAATGAGCAGTTCTTC
TRBV27,TRBJ1-1,once,NA,CASSREGKNTEAFF,TGTGCCAGCAGTAGGGAGGGGAAGAACACTGAAGCTTTCTTT
TRBV7-2,TRBJ2-3,NA,TRBD1,CASSLAGTGATDTQYF,TGTGCCAGCAGCTTGGCCGGGACAGGGGCCACAGATACGCAGTATTTT
TRBV6-2/TRBV6-3,TRBJ1-1,once,NA,CASSYRSAGEAFF,TGTGCCAGCAGTTATCGGTCGGCGGGTGAAGCTTTCTTT
TRBV27,TRBJ1-2,NA,TRBD1,CASRPLGGGVGYTF,TGTGCCAGCAGGCCTCTAGGAGGGGGCGTTGGCTACACCTTC
TRBV19,TRBJ2-1,NA,NA,CASSIPGSSYNEQFF,TGTGCCAGTAGTATCCCCGGGAGCTCCTACAATGAGCAGTTCTTC
TRBV6-5,TRBJ2-7,NA,NA,CASSYQRGYEQYF,TGTGCCAGCAGTTACCAAAGAGGATACGAGCAGTACTTC
TRBV7-8,TRBJ2-1,once,NA,CASSPTVGEQFF,TGTGCCAGCAGCCCAACAGTGGGTGAGCAGTTCTTC
TRBV6-5,TRBJ2-1,NA,NA,CATLARSPSYNEQFF,TGTGCCACGCTAGCACGGTCCCCCTCCTACAATGAGCAGTTCTTC
TRBV5-8,TRBJ2-7,NA,TRBD2,CASSFFRASGNYEQYF,TGTGCCAGCAGCTTTTTCCGGGCCAGCGGGAACTACGAGCAGTACTTC
TRBV2,TRBJ2-7,NA,NA,CASSERSNNYEQYF,TGTGCCAGCAGTGAACGGTCAAATAACTACGAGCAGTACTTC
TRBV20-1,TRBJ1-2,NA,NA,CSASLADNYGYTF,TGCAGTGCTAGTCTGGCGGATAACTATGGCTACACCTTC
TRBV11-2,TRBJ2-1,NA,TRBD2,CASSYSGREVDEQFF,TGTGCCAGCAGCTATAGCGGGAGAGAGGTCGATGAGCAGTTCTTC
TRBV19,TRBJ1-5,NA,NA,CASSLPVRNQPQHF,TGTGCCAGTAGTTTACCGGTCCGGAATCAGCCCCAGCATTTT